This TCR beta chain was sequenced in a study of OX40 agonist ivuxolimab in advanced cancers. Study-wide background: Patients assigned to dose escalation were diagnosed with hepatocellular carcinoma, melanoma, renal cell or head and neck cancer.

Sequencing was performed with immunoSEQ multiplex PCR; in TCRdb, only in-frame clones are kept and a portion is missing. The sample lists about 68,000 clones; 70% to 85% were seen once. If patients had autoimmune disease history or systemic immunosuppression, they were excluded. Trimming removed 6 bases at V and 0 bases at J, with 9 bases between. The germline CDR1 and CDR2 sequences are LNHDA and SQIVND (reference sequence). The CDR3 is 14 amino acids. The starting material was CD4+ or CD8+ T cells sorted from blood, obtained in a trial of the OX40 agonist ivuxolimab. This rearrangement joins TRBV19 to TRBJ1-3, with D possibly TRBD1 on 6 matching bases. This receptor was obtained from an adult with an advanced solid tumor such as melanoma, head and neck, liver or kidney cancer. The CDR3 bases are TGTGCCAGTAGCGACAGGAGCTCTGGAAACACCATATATTTT. This translates into CASSDRSSGNTIYF.